This T cell receptor (beta chain) emerged from a study of molecular identifiers for immune sequencing clone quantification. This clonotype was counted ten times or more. The antigen is unknown. From the PCR reads, TCRdb called clonotypes with MiXCR, one entry per CDR3 protein. In the table there are roughly 40,000 distinct CDR3 sequences, approximately 17% of which are singletons. Study-wide results and limits: Clones that had above 20 RNA copies took up over 98% of effector molecules but under 1% in naive cells.

The germline gives CDR1 SGDLS, CDR2 YYNGEE. This CDR3 is built from 22 residues. Trimming took 4 bases from V and 6 from J, leaving 40 bases between them. Sorting selected naive CD8 T cells with a CD8+CD4-CCR7+CD45RA+ phenotype. The specimen was naive CD8+ T cells from blood, with Jurkat cell RNA spiked in. Subset reported: FACS-sorted CD8+CD4-CCR7+CD45RA+ naive T cells. The V call is TRBV9, the J call TRBJ2-5; possibly TRBD2 for D (7 bases). The receptor was derived from a human donor in good health. Some libraries in this study had Jurkat cell RNA spiked in. The chain's CDR3 is CASSTTGRDYFPGQPSAKTQYF. The CDR3 DNA sequence: TGTGCCAGCAGCACTACAGGTCGGGACTACTTCCCGGGACAACCCTCGGCTAAGACCCAGTACTTC.